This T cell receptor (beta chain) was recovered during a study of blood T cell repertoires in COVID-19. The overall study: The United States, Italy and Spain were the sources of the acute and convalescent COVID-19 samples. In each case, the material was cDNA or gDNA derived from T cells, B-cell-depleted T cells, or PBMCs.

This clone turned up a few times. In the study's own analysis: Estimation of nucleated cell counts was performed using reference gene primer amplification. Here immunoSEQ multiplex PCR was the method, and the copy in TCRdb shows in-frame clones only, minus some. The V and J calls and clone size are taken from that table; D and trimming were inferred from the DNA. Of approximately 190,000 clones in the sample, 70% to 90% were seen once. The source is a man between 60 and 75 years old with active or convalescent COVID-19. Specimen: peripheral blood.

CDR3 in amino acids: CASSLQNIPYEQYF. DNA for the CDR3: TGTGCCAGCAGCTTACAGAATATACCCTACGAGCAGTACTTC. J is TRBJ2-7 and V is TRBV5-5; D is unresolved. The V end lost 2 bases, the J end lost 2 bases, and 11 bases lay between the germline ends. The CDR3 covers 14 residues. Germline V CDR1 and CDR2: SGHKS, YYEKEE (reference sequence). The full variable domain, with the rest looked up from reference TRBV5-5 and TRBJ2-7, is DAGVTQSPTHLIKTRGQQVTLRCSPISGHKSVSWYQQVLGQGPQFIFQYYEKEERGRGNFPDRFSARQFPNYSSELNVNALLLGDSALYLCASSLQNIPYEQYFGPGTRLTVT.